Listed below are T cell receptor beta chains from one sample, sequenced in a study of cytomegalovirus exposure and HLA in healthy donors. Method: immunoSEQ multiplex PCR; TCRdb's copy keeps in-frame clones and lacks some. The sample holds about 160,000 clones, approximately 75% seen once. The sample taken for sequencing was PBMCs. All receptors derive from a woman aged 18 to 35 in good health and CMV-seronegative. Both conserved end residues are part of each CDR3. A D gene is named only where the DNA matches it firmly. Clone size is given for some rows only: seen once, a few or many times, or a class if the clone is expanded.

>TRBJ2-1|few|TRBD1|TRBV14
TGTGCCAGCAGCCGATTGACAGGGTGGGTTGAGCAGTTCTTC
CASSRLTGWVEQFF
>TRBJ2-7|.|TRBD2|TRBV9
TGTGCCAGCAGCGAGACCCCCCCTTCGGGACTAGCTTCGTACGAGCAGTACTTC
CASSETPPSGLASYEQYF
>TRBJ2-7|.|TRBD1|TRBV7-6
TGTGCCAGCAGCTTAGGACAGGGGGCGGGAGAGCAGTACTTC
CASSLGQGAGEQYF
>TRBJ2-1|.|TRBD2|TRBV7-2
TGTGCCAGCAGATTAGCGGGAGGGAATGAGCAGTTCTTC
CASRLAGGNEQFF
>TRBJ2-4|.|.|TRBV6-5
TGTGCCAGCAGCCCCCTGGACGGGGACATTCAGTACTTC
CASSPLDGDIQYF
>TRBJ1-1|.|TRBD1|TRBV4-1
TGCGCCAGCAGTCCAACAGGGGGCACTGAAGCTTTCTTT
CASSPTGGTEAFF
>TRBJ2-1|.|.|TRBV10-3
TGTGCCATCAGTGCCCCCAACACCAATGAGCAGTTCTTC
CAISAPNTNEQFF
>TRBJ1-2|.|.|TRBV5-6
TGTGCCAGCAGCGGAGGACAGTCCTATGGCTACACCTTC
CASSGGQSYGYTF
>TRBJ2-7|.|TRBD2|TRBV19
TGTGCCAGTAGTGTCTCTAGCGGGTGGCCCTACGAGCAGTACTTC
CASSVSSGWPYEQYF
>TRBJ1-4|.|.|TRBV5-1
TGCGCCAGCAGGGTCCAGGTCTCAACTAATGAAAAACTGTTTTTT
CASRVQVSTNEKLFF
>TRBJ1-5|.|.|TRBV2
TGTGCCAGCAGTGCACAGAATAGCAATCAGCCCCAGCATTTT
CASSAQNSNQPQHF
>TRBJ1-4|once|TRBD1|TRBV2
TGTGCCAGCAAGCCAGACAGGGCGGATGAAAAACTGTTTTTT
CASKPDRADEKLFF
>TRBJ1-1|.|.|TRBV5-6
TGTGCCAGCAGCTTGTATTTGGGCACAAAGAGCACTGAAGCTTTCTTT
CASSLYLGTKSTEAFF
>TRBJ2-7|.|.|TRBV7-9
TGTGCCAGCAGCTGGGAGAGTCACGAGCAGTACTTC
CASSWESHEQYF
>TRBJ1-2|.|.|TRBV5-1
TGCGCCAGCAGCTTGGTAACCAGGGCTGATGGCTACACCTTC
CASSLVTRADGYTF
>TRBJ2-7|.|.|TRBV10-3
TGTGCCATCAGTGAGTCAATGGGGGCCTCCGGGGAGCAGTACTTC
CAISESMGASGEQYF
>TRBJ2-1|.|TRBD2|TRBV28
TGTGCCAGCAGTACCGCCAAGGCGGGAGGGCCCTACAATGAGCAGTTCTTC
CASSTAKAGGPYNEQFF
>TRBJ2-7|.|TRBD2|TRBV5-1
TGCGCCAGCAGCTTGGAGCCAGCGGGAGTAGGCGAGCAGTACTTC
CASSLEPAGVGEQYF
>TRBJ1-1|.|TRBD1|TRBV18
TGTGCCAGCTCACCGCCTTCGGGACAGCAGAACACTGAAGCTTTCTTT
CASSPPSGQQNTEAFF
>TRBJ1-5|.|TRBD1|TRBV19
TGTGCCAGTATGTCGACAGGGGCAAATCAGCCCCAGCATTTT
CASMSTGANQPQHF
>TRBJ1-6|.|TRBD1|TRBV5-4
TGTGCCAGCAGTAGGGGACAGGGAGGAAATTCACCCCTCCACTTT
CASSRGQGGNSPLHF
>TRBJ1-6|.|TRBD1|TRBV10-2
TGCGCCAGCAGTCGGACAGGGCAAACCTATAATTCACCCCTCCACTTT
CASSRTGQTYNSPLHF
>TRBJ1-5|.|.|TRBV5-1
TGCGCCAGCAGCTTGGGAGGGGGACTAAGTAATCAGCCCCAGCATTTT
CASSLGGGLSNQPQHF
>TRBJ1-3|few|.|TRBV11-2
TGTGCCAGCAGCTTAGGAGACAGGTCTGGAAACACCATATATTTT
CASSLGDRSGNTIYF
>TRBJ1-2|few|TRBD1|TRBV2
TGTGCCAGCAGCCCTATGACAGGGACCTATGGCTACACCTTC
CASSPMTGTYGYTF
>TRBJ2-7|once|TRBD2|TRBV7-9
TGTGCCAGCAGCTTGGGCGGGAGCCGACACGAGCAGTACTTC
CASSLGGSRHEQYF
>TRBJ2-3|once|.|TRBV18
TGTGCCAGCTCACCAGGGCTGCGAGATACGCAGTATTTT
CASSPGLRDTQYF
>TRBJ1-1|.|TRBD1|TRBV5-1
TGCGCCAGCAGCTCCCCCGGGGACAGGGGGCTGATGAACACTGAAGCTTTCTTT
CASSSPGDRGLMNTEAFF
>TRBJ1-2|.|TRBD1|TRBV29-1
TGCAGCGTTCCAGGACAGGGGGAGGGCTACACCTTC
CSVPGQGEGYTF
>TRBJ2-5|.|TRBD2|TRBV27
TGTGCCAGCAGCAAAACTCTAGCGGACCAAGAGACCCAGTACTTC
CASSKTLADQETQYF
>TRBJ2-5|.|TRBD2|TRBV27
TGTGCCAGCAGTTTATCGTCGGGACTAGCGGGAGTATCGGAGCAGTACTTC
CASSLSSGLAGVSEQYF
>TRBJ2-2|.|.|TRBV6-6
TGTGCCAGCAGTTACTCGTCAGGTTTCGGGGAGCTGTTTTTT
CASSYSSGFGELFF
>TRBJ1-5|.|.|TRBV6-1
TGTGCCAGCAGAGCCCCGGACAGACGGCTCCATTTT
CASRAPDRRLHF
>TRBJ2-1|few|TRBD1|TRBV5-1
TGCGCCAGCAGGAAACAGGGGGCCTCCTACAATGAGCAGTTCTTC
CASRKQGASYNEQFF
>TRBJ2-5|.|.|TRBV5-6
TGTGCCAGCAGCTACGCGCGGACTCCACAAGAGACCCAGTACTTC
CASSYARTPQETQYF
>TRBJ2-3|.|.|TRBV5-1
TGCGCCAGCAGCGTCGAGGGGACAAACCTCGCAGATACGCAGTATTTT
CASSVEGTNLADTQYF
>TRBJ1-2|.|TRBD1|TRBV27
TGTGCCAGCAGCGAGGGACAGGGGTATGGCTACACCTTC
CASSEGQGYGYTF
>TRBJ1-3|.|TRBD1|TRBV9
TGTGCCAGCAGCTCCACGGGACAGGGGTCTGGAAACACCATATATTTT
CASSSTGQGSGNTIYF
>TRBJ1-1|.|.|TRBV27
TGTGCCAGCAGTCCAGGGAGGGTCACTGAAGCTTTCTTT
CASSPGRVTEAFF
>TRBJ1-1|.|.|TRBV28
TGTGCCAGCAGTTTGGCAACCATGAACACTGAAGCTTTCTTT
CASSLATMNTEAFF
>TRBJ1-1|few|.|TRBV7-9
TGTGCCAGCAGCTTGGGGACACGGGACACTGAAGCTTTCTTT
CASSLGTRDTEAFF
>TRBJ1-4|.|.|TRBV6-1
TGTGCCAGCAGTAAAGTACAAGCCGGGATTGCAACTAATGAAAAACTGTTTTTT
CASSKVQAGIATNEKLFF
>TRBJ2-1|.|TRBD2|TRBV7-8
TGTGCCAGCAGCCCAACGATCCGACTAGCGGATTACAATGAGCAGTTCTTC
CASSPTIRLADYNEQFF
>TRBJ1-6|.|.|TRBV30
TGTGCCTGGAGTGTAGGGGTTTTCAATTCACCCCTCCACTTT
CAWSVGVFNSPLHF
>TRBJ2-7|.|.|TRBV5-6
TGTGCCAGCAGCTTGGTTGACTTTCCCTACGAGCAGCACTTC
CASSLVDFPYEQHF
>TRBJ2-3|.|.|TRBV4-2
TGTGCCAGCAGCCAAGCCGGAGATACGCAGTATTTT
CASSQAGDTQYF
>TRBJ1-1|.|.|TRBV11-2
TGTGCCAGCAGCTTTCGGTGGGGGGACACTGAAGCTTTCTTT
CASSFRWGDTEAFF
>TRBJ1-5|once|TRBD1|TRBV6-5
TGTGCCAGCCGGGACAGGGTTAATCAGCCCCAGCATTTT
CASRDRVNQPQHF
>TRBJ2-2|.|TRBD2|TRBV7-2
TGTGCCAGCAGCATCACTAGCGGGAGTGTCGCCGGGGAGCTGTTTTTT
CASSITSGSVAGELFF
>TRBJ1-6|.|.|TRBV6-1
TGTGCCAGCAGTGAAGACAGGAAATTACCCCTCCACTTT
CASSEDRKLPLHF
>TRBJ1-1|.|.|TRBV7-9
TGTGCCAGCAGCTTTCCATCGAACACTGAAGCTTTCTTT
CASSFPSNTEAFF
>TRBJ1-2|.|TRBD1|TRBV7-9
TGTGCCAGCAGCACCTGGACAGGGGGCTCCTATGGCTACACCTTC
CASSTWTGGSYGYTF
>TRBJ2-5|.|TRBD2|TRBV7-2
TGTGCCAGCAGCTTAATGGGGACTAGCGAGGAGACCCAGTACTTC
CASSLMGTSEETQYF
>TRBJ1-5|.|TRBD1|TRBV6-5
TGTGCCAGCAGACGGACAGGGGTCAATCAGCCCCAGCATTTT
CASRRTGVNQPQHF
>TRBJ2-3|.|TRBD1|TRBV2
TGTGCCAGCAGACTGGACAGGGGCTTCACAGATACGCAGTATTTT
CASRLDRGFTDTQYF
>TRBJ2-4|.|TRBD1|TRBV6-6
TGTGCCAGCACAGTCTCAGGGGGCGGCAAAAACATTCAGTACTTC
CASTVSGGGKNIQYF
>TRBJ1-5|once|.|TRBV4-1
TGCGCCAGCAGCCTCATTCCGGTGTATAGCAATCAGCCCCAGCATTTT
CASSLIPVYSNQPQHF